These 5 T cell receptor beta chains were all obtained from the same sample, sequenced in a study of T-cell reconstitution after alpha-beta-depleted transplantation in children. As it was prepared, the TCRbeta library received unique molecular identifiers. One entry per CDR3 protein, called by TCRdb with MiXCR from the PCR reads. The sample carries roughly 50,000 distinct CDR3 sequences, roughly 46% recorded once. Specimen: PBMCs, mostly from graft donor cells, collected 360 days after TCRalphabeta/CD19-depleted stem cell transplant. These receptors were obtained from a male patient younger than 18 who had a stem cell transplant for acute lymphoblastic leukemia, so the T cells may come from the graft donor.

The genes are TRBV7-9 and TRBJ2-3; TRBD2 matches at 13 bases. Germline trimming cut 6 bases from V and 6 bases from J; bases unmatched to any gene: 6. The CDR3 is made up of 15 amino acids. Looked up from germline, CDR1 is SEHNR and CDR2 is FQNEAQ (reference sequence). The CDR3 here is CASRPRLAGGDTQYF. The CDR3 coding sequence is TGTGCCAGCAGACCCAGACTAGCGGGGGGCGATACGCAGTATTTT.

This clonotype was seen a handful of times. This chain connects TRBV5-1 to TRBJ2-1; D unresolved. With 0 bases removed from V and 9 bases from J, the gap between germline ends came to 16 bases. The CDR3 is made up of 15 amino acids. Germline values: CDR1 SGHRS, CDR2 YFSETQ. The CDR3 DNA reads TGCGCCAGCAGCTTGGCCTGGCCCTGGGCTAGTGAGCAGTTCTTC. It yields the protein CASSLAWPWASEQFF.

This rearrangement joins TRBV12-3 or TRBV12-4 to TRBJ2-2; unclear D gene. V was trimmed by 3 bases and J by 3 bases, leaving 5 bases between them. This CDR3 has 13 residues. CDR3 sequence: CASSFRYTGELFF. CDR3 coding DNA: TGTGCCAGCAGTTTTCGTTACACCGGGGAGCTGTTTTTT.

The chain has TRBV27 and TRBJ2-7; 7 nucleotides agree with TRBD2. The germline V gene encodes CDR1 MNHEY and CDR2 SMNVEV (reference sequence). J was trimmed by 2 bases and V by 3 bases; bases with no gene match: 4. This CDR3 comprises 14 residues. The CDR3 DNA is TGTGCCAGCAGTTTCGGACTAGACGCCTACGAGCAGTACTTC. Its translation is CASSFGLDAYEQYF.

This clonotype turned up a few times. CDR3 residues: CASSRQAMNTEAFF. The CDR3 nucleotides are TGTGCCAGCAGTCGACAGGCCATGAACACTGAAGCTTTCTTT. The rearrangement uses TRBV12-3 or TRBV12-4 and TRBJ1-1; tentative D call: TRBD1 (6 bases). The CDR3 totals 14 residues. Trimming took off 5 bases at V and 0 bases at J, with 10 bases between the two ends.